This entry is about one T cell receptor beta chain. Trimming took off 4 bases at V and 3 bases at J, with 11 bases between the two ends. In germline, CDR1 is SGHRS, CDR2 YFSETQ. This CDR3 comprises 13 residues. This sample was taken from a study of blood T cell repertoires in COVID-19. Whole-study context: Acute and convalescent COVID-19 samples came from the United States, Italy and Spain. Sample material is recorded as cDNA or gDNA derived from T cells, B-cell-depleted T cells, or PBMCs.

The authors' processing: Amplification with reference gene primers provided the estimates of nucleated cell counts. Assay: immunoSEQ multiplex PCR; the TCRdb copy retains only in-frame clones and omits some. From that table come the V and J calls and clone size; the DNA was used to work out D and trimming. The sample holds 25,000 to 30,000 clones, 65% to 85% seen once. The V gene is TRBV5-1, the J gene TRBJ2-7; D is undetermined. The receptor was isolated from a woman aged 55-69 years with acute or convalescent COVID-19. The sequencing sample was made of peripheral blood. CDR3 nucleotide sequence: TGCGCCAGCAGCCCCATGGCAGACTACGAGCAGTACTTC. Its protein is CASSPMADYEQYF.